What follows are 22 T cell receptor beta chains derived from one specimen sequenced in a study of blood T cell repertoires in COVID-19. Measured with immunoSEQ multiplex PCR; TCRdb has only the in-frame clones, and not every one. This sample has tens of thousands of clones, with around 90% found just once. Material for sequencing was peripheral blood. The receptors stem from a human donor in a cohort sampled during active COVID-19.

This sequence joins TRBV30 and TRBJ2-4; a possible D gene is TRBD1 (5 bases). V shed 1 base and J shed 3 bases, with 7 bases lying between them. The CDR3 covers 13 residues. From germline, CDR1 is GTSNPN and CDR2 SVGIG (reference sequence). CDR3 nucleotides: TGTGCCTGGAGTGAAGACAGCAAAAACATTCAGTACTTC. Translating gives CAWSEDSKNIQYF. The variable domain in full, completed from reference TRBV30 and TRBJ2-4, reads SQTIHQWPATLVQPVGSPLSLECTVEGTSNPNLYWYRQAAGRGLQLLFYSVGIGQISSEVPQNLSASRPQDRQFILSSKKLLLSDSGFYLCAWSEDSKNIQYFGAGTRLSVL.

The chain has TRBV27 and TRBJ1-1; 7 bases are a match to TRBD1. CDR3 length: 15 residues. V shed 5 bases, J shed 0 bases, and the junction held 6 bases outside the gene matches. Per germline, CDR1 MNHEY and CDR2 SMNVEV (reference sequence). The CDR3 DNA reads TGTGCCAGCAGTCCGGGCGGGACAGTGAACACTGAAGCTTTCTTT. Its translation is CASSPGGTVNTEAFF.

The rearrangement joins TRBV6-6 to TRBJ2-5; D is unclear. Germline CDR1 is MNHNY and CDR2 is SVGAGI (reference sequence). Trimming stripped 5 bases from V and 0 bases from J, with 4 bases between. There are 12 residues in the CDR3. CDR3 DNA: TGTGCCAGCAGTCCAAACCAAGAGACCCAGTACTTC. It encodes CASSPNQETQYF.

The chain has TRBV14 and TRBJ2-6; 8 bases fit TRBD1. This CDR3 spans 19 amino acids. Germline lookup yields CDR1 SGHDN and CDR2 FVKESK. V was pared by 1 base and J by 0 bases, with 8 bases of the junction left unmatched. The CDR3 DNA reads as TGTGCCAGCAGCCAAGCCCGGGACAGGAGGGACTCTGGGGCCAACGTCCTGACTTTC. Translation gives CASSQARDRRDSGANVLTF.

This clone was observed once. This chain connects TRBV28 to TRBJ2-7; 9 nucleotides align to TRBD2. In germline, CDR1 is MDHEN, CDR2 SYDVKM. The CDR3 extends over 15 amino acids. With 4 bases clipped from V and 4 bases from J, the junction kept 8 bases outside the gene matches. In DNA form, the CDR3 reads TGTGCCAGCAGTTCCTCTCTAGCGGGGACTTACGAGCAGTACTTC. Translated: CASSSSLAGTYEQYF. Using reference TRBV28 and TRBJ2-7 for the parts outside the CDR3, the full variable domain is DVKVTQSSRYLVKRTGEKVFLECVQDMDHENMFWYRQDPGLGLRLIYFSYDVKMKEKGDIPEGYSVSREKKERFSLILESASTNQTSMYLCASSSSLAGTYEQYFGPGTRLTVT.

V usage is TRBV19 and J usage is TRBJ1-4, with D perhaps matching TRBD1 (5 bases). The CDR3 sequence is 15 residues long. The germline CDR1 and CDR2 sequences are LNHDA and SQIVND (reference sequence). Deletions cut 9 bases from V and 1 base from J, with 15 bases between. CDR3 loop: CASSPTQGTNEKLFF. The CDR3 nucleotides read TGTGCCAGCAGCCCGACTCAGGGAACTAATGAAAAACTGTTTTTT.

The V call is TRBV30, the J call TRBJ2-7; 11 positions agree with TRBD1. V lost 0 bases to trimming and J lost 2 bases; unmatched junction nucleotides: 6. CDR3 length: 16 amino acids. Germline CDR1 and CDR2: GTSNPN and SVGIG (reference sequence). DNA of the CDR3: TGTGCCTGGAGTGTACAGGGACAGGGGGACCCCTACGAGCAGTACTTC. Its translation is CAWSVQGQGDPYEQYF. Looking up the rest from reference TRBV30 and TRBJ2-7 gives the full variable domain: SQTIHQWPATLVQPVGSPLSLECTVEGTSNPNLYWYRQAAGRGLQLLFYSVGIGQISSEVPQNLSASRPQDRQFILSSKKLLLSDSGFYLCAWSVQGQGDPYEQYFGPGTRLTVT.

The gene calls are TRBV24-1 and TRBJ2-5; D possibly corresponds to TRBD2 (6 bases). Germline CDR1 KGHDR, CDR2 SFDVKD. The CDR3 is made up of 16 amino acids. The V end was cut by 4 bases, the J end by 4 bases, with 18 bases between. CDR3 DNA sequence: TGTGCCACCAGTGACCCCTCACTAGGAGGGGCAGAGACCCAGTACTTC. Translating it yields CATSDPSLGGAETQYF.

The chain couples TRBV7-8 to TRBJ2-4, with 11 bases matching TRBD2. The trim removed 3 bases at V and 3 bases at J, leaving 10 bases unmatched. The CDR3 runs 18 residues. The germline CDR1 and CDR2 sequences are SGHVS and FQNEAQ. DNA of the CDR3: TGTGCCAGCAGCTTGGACCCTCGACTAGCGGGGCACAAAAACATTCAGTACTTC. Translation: CASSLDPRLAGHKNIQYF.

This clone was observed a single time. This sequence joins TRBV12-3 or TRBV12-4 and TRBJ2-5; maybe TRBD1 (6 bases). V was trimmed by 6 bases and J by 5 bases, leaving 10 bases between them. The CDR3 extends over 12 amino acids. CDR3: CASRSGAETQYF. CDR3 DNA sequence: TGTGCCAGCAGGTCAGGGGCGGAGACCCAGTACTTC.

This clone was counted only a few times. The V gene is TRBV3-1 (or the pseudogene TRBV3-2), the J gene TRBJ1-6, with 7 bases aligning to TRBD1. V dropped 5 bases and J dropped 7; count of bases not matched to a gene: 8. Germline V gene data show CDR1 as LGHDT and CDR2 as YNNKEL (reference sequence). The CDR3 has 15 amino acids. The CDR3 nucleotides are TGTGCCAGCAGCGAAAGGGACAGCCAAAATTCACCCCTCCACTTT. The encoded protein is CASSERDSQNSPLHF.

V usage is TRBV28 and J usage is TRBJ1-2; D gene uncertain. The germline CDR1 and CDR2 sequences are MDHEN and SYDVKM. This CDR3 contains 14 residues. Trimming removed 3 bases at V and 2 bases at J, with 10 bases between. The CDR3 DNA reads as TGTGCCAGCAGTTTTTTTGCAGGAAACTATGGCTACACCTTC. Its protein product is CASSFFAGNYGYTF.

The CDR3 region is CARLRGASDTQYF. The CDR3 bases are TGTGCCAGACTTCGGGGGGCATCAGATACGCAGTATTTT. This chain links TRBV5-4 with TRBJ2-3; the D gene is possibly TRBD2 (7 bases). Trimming shortened V by 8 bases and J by 4 bases, and 14 bases separated the two germline ends. Germline V gene sequence: CDR1 SGHNT, CDR2 YYREEE (reference sequence). CDR3 length: 13 residues.

V and J are TRBV20-1 and TRBJ2-7; D perhaps matches TRBD1 (6 bases). The CDR3 has 11 amino acids. Per germline, CDR1 DFQATT and CDR2 SNEGSKA (reference sequence). Trimming pared 7 bases from V and 3 bases from J, leaving 10 bases between. This CDR3 is CSGKGDYEQYF. CDR3 nucleotides: TGCAGTGGAAAGGGGGACTACGAGCAGTACTTC.

The CDR3 nucleotides are TGTGCCAGCAGTCGACTAGCGGGGGGTCGGGAGACCCAGTACTTC. This codes for CASSRLAGGRETQYF. The chain couples TRBV27 to TRBJ2-5, with TRBD2 matching 13 bases. The CDR3 totals 15 residues. J lost 5 bases, V lost 5 bases, and 5 bases had no gene match. CDR1 is MNHEY and CDR2 is SMNVEV in the germline V gene (reference sequence).

This chain joins TRBV9 and TRBJ1-1; unclear D gene. Germline CDR1 SGDLS, CDR2 YYNGEE. V was trimmed by 0 bases and J by 8 bases, leaving 14 bases between them. The CDR3 length is 14 residues. The CDR3 DNA reads as TGTGCCAGCAGCGTAGGACCTGGCCTCGGGGAAGCTTTCTTT. Amino acids: CASSVGPGLGEAFF.

Only a few counts were recorded for this clone. V is TRBV19 and J is TRBJ1-4; the match to TRBD1 covers 7 bases. Germline CDR1 and CDR2: LNHDA and SQIVND (reference sequence). With V trimmed by 6 bases and J by 10 bases, 14 bases remained unmatched. The CDR3 is 15 amino acids. This CDR3 is CASRMNTGQMGKLFF. In DNA form, the CDR3 reads TGTGCCAGTAGAATGAATACGGGACAGATGGGAAAACTGTTTTTT.

The rearrangement links TRBV2 to TRBJ2-7, with 7 bases that match TRBD2. CDR1 is SNHLY and CDR2 is FYNNEI in the germline V gene. CDR3 length: 14 amino acids. V shed 3 bases and J 4 bases; nucleotides not matched to a gene: 6. The CDR3 loop is CASSEGRGDYEQYF. CDR3 bases: TGTGCCAGCAGTGAGGGTCGGGGGGATTACGAGCAGTACTTC.

The V gene is TRBV19, the J gene TRBJ1-2; D might be TRBD1 (6 bases). The germline V gene encodes CDR1 LNHDA and CDR2 SQIVND (reference sequence). The CDR3 contains 12 residues. V was shortened by 7 bases and J by 8 bases, with 14 bases between the two germline ends. For the CDR3, the DNA is TGTGCCAGTACCCGGGGGGCGCAAGGCTACACCTTC. As protein: CASTRGAQGYTF.

V is TRBV18 and J is TRBJ2-7; 9 positions match TRBD1. Trimming cost V 4 bases and J 4 bases; bases outside gene matches: 8. Per germline, CDR1 KGHSH and CDR2 LQKENI. This CDR3 has 15 residues. Written as DNA, the CDR3 is TGTGCCAGCTCACTCCGGGACAGGGTATCGTACGAGCAGTACTTC. Translating it yields CASSLRDRVSYEQYF.

V usage is TRBV7-6 and J usage is TRBJ2-5; perhaps TRBD1 as D (6 bases). Between the trimmed V and J ends, which lost 5 bases and 4 bases, there was a span of 17 bases. The CDR3 is 15 residues long. From germline, CDR1 is SGHVS and CDR2 FNYEAQ. CDR3 in amino acids: CASSLGRGERETQYF. The CDR3 coding sequence is TGTGCCAGCAGCCTAGGCAGGGGAGAAAGAGAGACCCAGTACTTC.

In regard to this clone: The same CDR3 is also encoded by other DNA sequences in this sample. The chain joins TRBV20-1 to TRBJ2-5; maybe TRBD2 (5 bases). Trimming shortened V by 2 bases and J by 6 bases, and 7 bases separated the two germline ends. Per germline, CDR1 DFQATT and CDR2 SNEGSKA (reference sequence). The CDR3 has 11 residues. CDR3 in DNA: TGCAGTGCTAGAAGGGAGAAGACCCAGTACTTC. Translating it yields CSARREKTQYF.